This TCR beta chain was observed in a study of blood T cell repertoires in COVID-19. At the level of the study: T cells, B-cell-depleted T cells, or PBMCs supplied cDNA or gDNA.

Source study methods: The authors estimated nucleated cell counts from reference gene primer amplification. Clones were read by immunoSEQ multiplex PCR, and TCRdb kept only the in-frame ones, dropping some. V and J calls and clone size are as listed in that table; D and trimming were resolved from the DNA. The table records roughly 46,000 clones, 80% to 90% of them present only once. The CDR3 has 14 amino acids. Germline CDR1 reads MNHEY; CDR2 reads SVGAGI. The V gene end was trimmed by 5 bases and the J gene end by 7 bases; junction bases not matched to a gene: 2. This TCR was recovered from a human donor with active COVID-19. The donor label of this sample is uncertain. This chain connects TRBV6-5 to TRBJ2-1; TRBD2 matches 13 bases. The sample taken for sequencing was peripheral blood. The DNA for the CDR3 is TGTGCCAGCAGTCGACTAGCGGGAGGTAATGAGCAGTTCTTC. Its protein is CASSRLAGGNEQFF.